There are many counts of the clone carrying this T cell receptor beta chain. Its antigen is not identified. According to the study, TCR beta libraries were built with iRepertoire HTBI primers and CDR3-region Arm-PCR. In TCRdb, the multiplex PCR reads were re-called with MiXCR into one record per CDR3 protein. The table has 560,000 or so distinct CDR3 sequences, about 16% seen once; the top ten hold approximately 12%. CDR1 and CDR2 (germline): SGHAT, FQDESV (reference sequence). V was shortened by 2 bases and J by 2 bases, with 11 bases between the two germline ends. CDR3 size: 15 residues. This sample is drawn from a study of regulatory T cells in long-lasting Graves disease. Findings of the study overall: Patients with persistent Graves' had lower TCR diversity than newly diagnosed patients.

Documented time point: newly diagnosed GD, antithyroid drugs for less than 3 months. PBMC-derived RNA was used for the TCR library. This same sample was also taken into another study, of T cells in Graves' hyperthyroidism and ophthalmopathy. From that second work: Exclusion criteria comprised uncontrolled infection, other autoimmune disease, pregnancy or lactation. Using the HTBI primer set, a first-round RT-PCR was run on the TCR CDR3.

This receptor was obtained from a young man with Graves disease. V and J are TRBV11-1 and TRBJ2-3; maybe TRBD2 (6 bases). This sample comprised peripheral blood mononuclear cells (PBMCs), obtained at new diagnosis, from a patient treated with antithyroid drugs. The CDR3 here is CASSLPRGITDTQYF. CDR3 DNA: TGTGCCAGCAGCTTACCGCGGGGTATCACAGATACGCAGTATTTT.